This T cell receptor beta chain was recovered during a study of T cell responses to AZD1222 COVID-19 vaccine. The study, taken as a whole, reports: The study found vaccine-associated CD4 TCRs spanning spike, dominant at 160-218 and 743-854.

Pooled in the analysis were second doses at about 4 or about 12 weeks. Measured with immunoSEQ multiplex PCR; TCRdb has only the in-frame clones, and not every one. Of over 120,000 clones listed, over 85% were seen once; the top ten hold around 1.5%. CDR1 is SGHKS, CDR2 YYEKEE, per germline (reference sequence). The CDR3 sequence is 14 residues long. V lost 4 bases to trimming and J lost 1 base, with 8 bases between them. A few counts support this clone. Antigen specificity is unknown. The sequences come from peripheral blood, collected 28 days after the second AZD1222 dose. V gene TRBV5-5 combines with J gene TRBJ2-2, with D possibly TRBD1 on 6 matching bases. The source is an adult who received the AZD1222 COVID-19 vaccine. The CDR3 sequence: CASSVTGNTGELFF. CDR3 DNA sequence: TGTGCCAGCAGCGTGACAGGGAACACCGGGGAGCTGTTTTTT.